This T cell receptor (beta chain) was sequenced during a study of T cell responses to AZD1222 COVID-19 vaccine. Repertoires were generated with immunoSEQ multiplex PCR, while TCRdb's copy carries only in-frame clones and drops some. Seen here are around 120,000 clones, just under 90% observed once, and the top ten hold 4.4%. Looked up from germline, CDR1 is SGHTA and CDR2 is FQGNSA. The CDR3 consists of 19 residues. Losses at the gene ends were 4 bases for V and 4 bases for J; bases not matched to a gene: 21. On this clone itself: What it recognizes is unknown.

Study results and caveats: As reported, nearly half of all spike-specific TCRs target variant regions that are unmutated. Compared with day 0, the breadth and depth of the Spike-specific TCR repertoire rose significantly after two doses of AZD1222. A mostly white British donor set with more females was recruited, and clonal diversity was possibly underestimated.

V usage is TRBV7-2 and J usage is TRBJ2-7; 8 bases align to TRBD1. The TCR comes from an adult in good health. The sample here was peripheral blood, taken on day 0 of AZD1222 vaccination. CDR3 bases: TGTGCCAGCAGCTCGGCCCCGGGACAGGCCAGCTGGGAACTTTACGAGCAGTACTTC. Translated, it gives CASSSAPGQASWELYEQYF. The variable domain in full, with the rest retrieved from reference TRBV7-2 and TRBJ2-7, is GAGVSQSPSNKVTEKGKDVELRCDPISGHTALYWYRQSLGQGLEFLIYFQGNSAPDKSGLPSDRFSAERTGGSVSTLTIQRTQQEDSAVYLCASSSAPGQASWELYEQYFGPGTRLTVT.